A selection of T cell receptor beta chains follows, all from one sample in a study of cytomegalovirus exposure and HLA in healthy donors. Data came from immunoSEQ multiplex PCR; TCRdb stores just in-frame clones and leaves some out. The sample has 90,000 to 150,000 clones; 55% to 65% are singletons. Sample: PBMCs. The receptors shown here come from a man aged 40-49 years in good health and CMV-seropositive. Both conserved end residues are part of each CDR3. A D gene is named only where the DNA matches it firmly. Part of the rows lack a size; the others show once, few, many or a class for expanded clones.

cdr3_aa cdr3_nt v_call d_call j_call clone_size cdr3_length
CASSETGLGFDQPQHF TGTGCCAGTAGTGAAACGGGACTGGGTTTCGATCAGCCCCAGCATTTT TRBV25-1 NA TRBJ1-5 NA 16
CASSQDVAPSGSSYEQYF TGTGCCAGCAGCCAAGATGTGGCCCCTAGCGGGAGCTCCTACGAGCAGTACTTC TRBV4-2 TRBD2 TRBJ2-7 NA 18
CASSSRDRAYEQYF TGTGCCAGCAGCTCCCGGGACAGAGCCTACGAGCAGTACTTC TRBV11-3 TRBD1 TRBJ2-7 few 14
CASSLDRQNTEAFF TGTGCCAGCAGCTTAGACAGGCAGAACACTGAAGCTTTCTTT TRBV7-3 NA TRBJ1-1 few 14
CASSVSLQAQHF TGTGCCAGCAGTGTTTCATTACAAGCCCAGCATTTT TRBV2 NA TRBJ1-5 few 12
CASSQLLDTQYF TGTGCCAGCAGTCAACTTCTAGATACGCAGTATTTT TRBV28 NA TRBJ2-3 NA 12
CASTDRGAADTQYF TGTGCCAGTACGGACAGGGGGGCGGCAGATACGCAGTATTTT TRBV19 TRBD1 TRBJ2-3 NA 14
CASSLYHGLAGHEQYF TGTGCCAGCAGTCTCTATCATGGACTAGCGGGACACGAGCAGTACTTC TRBV27 TRBD2 TRBJ2-7 NA 16
CASSFSPGNTEAFF TGTGCCAGCAGTTTTTCTCCCGGGAACACTGAAGCTTTCTTT TRBV28 NA TRBJ1-1 few 14
CASKEVAETQYF TGTGCCAGCAAGGAGGTAGCCGAGACCCAGTACTTC TRBV6-1 NA TRBJ2-5 few 12
CASSDGQDSYGYTF TGTGCCAGCAGTGACGGACAGGACAGCTATGGCTACACCTTC TRBV25-1 TRBD1 TRBJ1-2 NA 14
CASSLPGGGTGELFF TGTGCCAGCAGTCTCCCGGGAGGAGGTACCGGGGAGCTGTTTTTT TRBV28 TRBD2 TRBJ2-2 NA 15
CASSPRTVPDTQYF TGTGCCAGCAGTCCCAGGACAGTCCCAGATACGCAGTATTTT TRBV7-2 NA TRBJ2-3 NA 14
CASSVSGNTGELFF TGTGCCAGCAGCGTTAGCGGGAACACCGGGGAGCTGTTTTTT TRBV7-3 NA TRBJ2-2 NA 14
CASSLMGSTDTQYF TGTGCCAGCAGCTTAATGGGCAGCACAGATACGCAGTATTTT TRBV11-3 NA TRBJ2-3 few 14
CASSPQSSVSTDTQYF TGTGCCAGCAGCCCCCAATCTAGCGTTAGCACAGATACGCAGTATTTT TRBV7-2 NA TRBJ2-3 NA 16
CASSGRGWDEQFF TGTGCCAGCAGTGGTCGGGGGTGGGATGAGCAGTTCTTC TRBV28 NA TRBJ2-1 NA 13
CASSGDVNTEAFF TGTGCCAGCAGCGGAGATGTCAACACTGAAGCTTTCTTT TRBV11-2 NA TRBJ1-1 NA 13
CASSPGWPGGTYNEQFF TGTGCCAGCAGCCCCGGATGGCCAGGGGGGACCTACAATGAGCAGTTCTTC TRBV5-8 NA TRBJ2-1 NA 17
CASSLLRGEQYF TGCGCCAGCAGTCTCTTGAGAGGGGAGCAGTACTTC TRBV10-2 NA TRBJ2-7 NA 12
CASSAGTSTYEQYF TGTGCCAGCAGTGCAGGGACTAGCACCTACGAGCAGTACTTC TRBV28 TRBD2 TRBJ2-7 NA 14
CASSSEGAAGEKLFF TGTGCCAGCAGTTCGGAGGGGGCTGCGGGAGAAAAACTGTTTTTT TRBV27 TRBD1 TRBJ1-4 NA 15
CASTGGANTGELFF TGTGCCAGCACGGGGGGGGCGAACACCGGGGAGCTGTTTTTT TRBV2 TRBD2 TRBJ2-2 NA 14
CASSLDMLPFF TGTGCCAGCAGCTTGGACATGTTGCCTTTCTTT TRBV7-9 NA TRBJ1-1 few 11
CASSFQDTQYF TGCGCCAGCAGCTTCCAAGATACGCAGTATTTT TRBV5-1 NA TRBJ2-3 NA 11
CASSLRLAGSYEQYF TGTGCCAGCAGCCTTCGACTAGCGGGCTCCTACGAGCAGTACTTC TRBV7-3 TRBD2 TRBJ2-7 NA 15
CASSLSQGRAFF TGTGCCAGTAGCCTTTCACAGGGACGGGCTTTCTTT TRBV19 NA TRBJ1-1 few 12
CASTRGTYNEQFF TGTGCCAGCACCAGGGGGACCTACAATGAGCAGTTCTTC TRBV6-6 TRBD1 TRBJ2-1 NA 13
CASSGSSGPNTGELFF TGTGCCAGCAGCGGATCTAGCGGGCCGAACACCGGGGAGCTGTTTTTT TRBV5-4 TRBD2 TRBJ2-2 NA 16
CASQRVGANEKLFF TGTGCCAGCCAGCGGGTCGGCGCTAATGAAAAACTGTTTTTT TRBV7-9 NA TRBJ1-4 NA 14
CASSISQGNEQFF TGTGCCAGTAGTATATCACAGGGCAATGAGCAGTTCTTC TRBV19 NA TRBJ2-1 NA 13
CSGGARTSGIEQFF TGCAGCGGGGGAGCTCGCACTAGCGGGATTGAGCAGTTCTTC TRBV29-1 TRBD2 TRBJ2-1 few 14
CASSLETRVSYNSPLHF TGTGCCAGCAGCTTAGAGACCCGGGTCTCCTATAATTCACCCCTCCACTTT TRBV7-8 NA TRBJ1-6 NA 17
CASSLMSGAQETQYF TGTGCCAGCAGCTTAATGAGCGGAGCGCAAGAGACCCAGTACTTC TRBV5-6 NA TRBJ2-5 NA 15
CASSRGGGYGYTF TGTGCCAGCAGCCGCGGGGGAGGCTATGGCTACACCTTC TRBV14 NA TRBJ1-2 NA 13
CASSLTGHYNSPLHF TGCGCCAGCAGCCTTACAGGGCACTATAATTCACCCCTCCACTTT TRBV5-1 NA TRBJ1-6 NA 15
CASNRDTGGPEAFF TGCGCCAGCAACCGGGACACAGGTGGCCCTGAAGCTTTCTTT TRBV5-1 NA TRBJ1-1 NA 14
CASSLARAGPSTRSQFF TGTGCCAGCAGCTTAGCAAGAGCGGGTCCCTCCACCCGCAGCCAGTTCTTC TRBV7-2 NA TRBJ2-1 few 17
CASKTGYGYTF TGTGCCAGCAAGACAGGCTATGGCTACACCTTC TRBV10-3 NA TRBJ1-2 NA 11
CAARTGRSVVGYTF TGTGCCGCCAGGACAGGCCGGTCTGTGGTAGGCTACACCTTC TRBV6-5 TRBD1 TRBJ1-2 NA 14
CASSPGGKGEAFF TGTGCCAGCAGCCCAGGGGGGAAGGGTGAAGCTTTCTTT TRBV9 TRBD1 TRBJ1-1 NA 13
CASSESAGPPYEQYF TGCGCCAGCAGTGAGTCGGCGGGGCCTCCCTACGAGCAGTACTTC TRBV10-1 NA TRBJ2-7 once 15